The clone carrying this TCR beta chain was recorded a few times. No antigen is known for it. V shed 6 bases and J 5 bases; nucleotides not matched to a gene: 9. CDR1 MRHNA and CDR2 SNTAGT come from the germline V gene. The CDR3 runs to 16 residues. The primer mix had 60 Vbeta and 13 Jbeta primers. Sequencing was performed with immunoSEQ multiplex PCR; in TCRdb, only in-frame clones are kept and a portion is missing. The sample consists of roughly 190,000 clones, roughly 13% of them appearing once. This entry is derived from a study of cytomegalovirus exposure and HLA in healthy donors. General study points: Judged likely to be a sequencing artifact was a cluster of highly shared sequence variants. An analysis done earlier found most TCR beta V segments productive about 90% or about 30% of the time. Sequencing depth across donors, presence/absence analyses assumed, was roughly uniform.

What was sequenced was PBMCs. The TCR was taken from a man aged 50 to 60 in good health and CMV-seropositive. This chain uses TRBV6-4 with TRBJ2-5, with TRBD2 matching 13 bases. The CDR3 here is CASSPGTSGTNETQYF. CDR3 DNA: TGTGCCAGCAGCCCCGGGACTAGCGGGACTAACGAGACCCAGTACTTC.